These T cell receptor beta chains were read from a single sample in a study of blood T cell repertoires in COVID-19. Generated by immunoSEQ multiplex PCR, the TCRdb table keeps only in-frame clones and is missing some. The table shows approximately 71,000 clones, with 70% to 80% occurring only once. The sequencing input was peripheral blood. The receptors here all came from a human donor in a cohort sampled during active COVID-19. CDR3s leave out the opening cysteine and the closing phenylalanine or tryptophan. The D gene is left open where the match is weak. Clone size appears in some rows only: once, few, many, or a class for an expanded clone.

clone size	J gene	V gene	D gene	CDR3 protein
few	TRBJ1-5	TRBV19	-	ASSMRPGGNQPQH
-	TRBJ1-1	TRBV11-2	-	ASSLQGELNTEAF
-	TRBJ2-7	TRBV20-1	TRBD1	SGQGQDEQY
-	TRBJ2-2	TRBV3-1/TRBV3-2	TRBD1	ASSPRTGAGELF
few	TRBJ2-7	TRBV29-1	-	SVQAVQGPSYEQY
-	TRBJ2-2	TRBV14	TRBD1	ASRLTGGGTGELF
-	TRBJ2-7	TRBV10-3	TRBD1	AISEGRPGQGLYEQY
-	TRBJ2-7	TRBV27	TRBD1	ASSSSGQGHYEQY
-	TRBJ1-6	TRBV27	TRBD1	ASSTTGVYNSPLH
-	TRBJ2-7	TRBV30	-	AWSGGSGPYEQY
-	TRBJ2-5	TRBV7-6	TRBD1	ASSLGTATGGRETQY
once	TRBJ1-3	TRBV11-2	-	ASSLGGLGNTIY
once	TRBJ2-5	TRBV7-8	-	ASSLVGGYQETQY
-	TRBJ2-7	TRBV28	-	ASSRQSSYEQY
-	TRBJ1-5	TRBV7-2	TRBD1	ASSFIPGQGGQPQH
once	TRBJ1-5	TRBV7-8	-	ASSLAVGRDQPQH
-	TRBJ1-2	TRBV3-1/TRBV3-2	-	ASSERAGHGYT
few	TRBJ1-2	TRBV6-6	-	ASISGGNYGYT
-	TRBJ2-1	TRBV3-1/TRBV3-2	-	ASSQDSASRGQF
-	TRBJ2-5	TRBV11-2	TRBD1	ASSLESGQGETQY
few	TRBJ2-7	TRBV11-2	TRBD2	ASSFGGEGFYEQY
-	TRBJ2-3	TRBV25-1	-	ASSDPREASLGTQY
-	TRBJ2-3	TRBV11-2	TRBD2	ATSGTRGRDTQY
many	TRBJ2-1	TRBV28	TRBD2	ASSSPGLAGDRDEQF